This entry is about one T cell receptor beta chain. As yet, its antigen is unknown. This specimen belongs to a study of cytomegalovirus exposure and HLA in healthy donors. Study observations and caveats: When analyzed later, the rates of TCR association showed variation by HLA locus, with DRB1 the most and HLA-C the fewest. Relative to equally common others, HLA-associated TCR beta chains showed greater clonal expansion in a later analysis.

Unmatched junction bases numbered 3, after V lost 2 bases and J lost 5 bases. The CDR3 runs 14 residues. CDR1 is MNHEY, CDR2 SMNVEV, per germline (reference sequence). 60 Vbeta and 13 Jbeta primers were used in PCR. Sequenced by immunoSEQ multiplex PCR; TCRdb stores in-frame clones only, minus some. The sample features 40,000 to 50,000 clones, with over 2% in its top ten. The gene calls are TRBV27 and TRBJ2-3; 8 bases match TRBD2. The clonotype comes from a woman aged 40 to 50 in good health and CMV-seronegative. Sequences were obtained from PBMCs. In DNA, the CDR3 is TGTGCCAGCAGTTTACCGGGAGGGGGAGATACGCAGTATTTT. Its protein is CASSLPGGGDTQYF.